This TCR beta chain was found in a study of shared clonotypes between healthy human individuals. Whole-study findings and limits: In general, naive subsets displayed greater estimated richness than memory subsets did.

In regard to this clone: Its antigen is undetermined.

Evenly divided among several immunoSEQ plates was the genomic DNA of each subset. Assay: immunoSEQ multiplex PCR; the TCRdb copy retains only in-frame clones and omits some. The profile covers more than 2,000,000 clones, with over 85% appearing a single time and over 0.12% taken by the ten largest. Germline CDR1 LNHDA, CDR2 SQIVND (reference sequence). The CDR3 contains 17 residues. V was pared by 2 bases and J by 3 bases, with 18 bases between. Material: naive CD4+ T cells sorted from blood. Subset given: CD45RA+ positively selected. The source of this sequence is a man in his late teens or twenties in good health. The chain carries TRBV19 and TRBJ2-3; D is perhaps TRBD2 (6 bases). CDR3 region: CASSIKGGALRTDTQYF. CDR3 bases: TGTGCCAGTAGTATAAAGGGAGGTGCCCTGAGGACAGATACGCAGTATTTT.